This TCR beta chain was obtained from a study of blood T cell repertoires in COVID-19. The CDR3 is 19 residues long. V was cut by 0 bases and J by 1 base, with 16 bases left in between. CDR1 is SGHVS, CDR2 FQNEAQ, per germline. The method was immunoSEQ multiplex PCR; TCRdb's version includes in-frame clones alone and lacks a portion of them. The sample yields about 90,000 clones, roughly four fifths seen once. This clonotype originated in a man aged 55 to 70 with acute or convalescent COVID-19. The specimen was peripheral blood. This chain uses TRBV7-8 with TRBJ2-6; TRBD1 might be the D (6 bases). The CDR3, as DNA: TGTGCCAGCAGCTTAGCGGAGGCAGGGGCCTTTTCTGGGGCCAACGTCCTGACTTTC. Residues: CASSLAEAGAFSGANVLTF. Looking up the rest from reference TRBV7-8 and TRBJ2-6 gives the full variable domain: GAGVSQSPRYKVAKRGQDVALRCDPISGHVSLFWYQQALGQGPEFLTYFQNEAQLDKSGLPSDRFFAERPEGSVSTLKIQRTQQEDSAVYLCASSLAEAGAFSGANVLTFGAGSRLTVL.